This T cell receptor (beta chain) was obtained from a study of radiotherapy plus CTLA-4 blockade in lung cancer. Study in general: About 17% of enrolled patients responded objectively, and 25% to 40% had disease control.

Overall study results and limits: Blood saw expansion of tumor-derived TCR clones after radiotherapy plus ipilimumab. Increased serum interferon-beta after radiation also reportedly predicted response strongly.

V was shortened by 0 bases and J by 7 bases, with 10 bases between the two germline ends. This CDR3 is built from 13 residues. Germline assignment: CDR1 SGHRS and CDR2 YFSETQ. Assay: immunoSEQ multiplex PCR; the TCRdb copy retains only in-frame clones and omits some. The sample carries roughly 50,000 clones, roughly 80% recorded once. Patients in the study, people with chemo-refractory metastatic non-small-cell lung cancer, received focal radiation plus ipilimumab CTLA-4 blockade. To note about this clone: Its target is unknown.

Sequences were derived from peripheral blood, sampled from a patient treated with radiotherapy plus ipilimumab. This clonotype originated in a human donor with non-small cell lung cancer who had a partial response to radiotherapy plus ipilimumab. The rearrangement joins TRBV5-1 to TRBJ1-2; TRBD1 is a possible D gene (5 bases). The CDR3 loop reads CASSLGQGVGYTF. The CDR3 region has the DNA TGCGCCAGCAGCTTGGGGCAGGGTGTTGGCTACACCTTC. Drawing the rest from reference TRBV5-1 and TRBJ1-2, the complete variable domain is KAGVTQTPRYLIKTRGQQVTLSCSPISGHRSVSWYQQTPGQGLQFLFEYFSETQRNKGNFPGRFSGRQFSNSRSEMNVSTLELGDSALYLCASSLGQGVGYTFGSGTRLTVV.